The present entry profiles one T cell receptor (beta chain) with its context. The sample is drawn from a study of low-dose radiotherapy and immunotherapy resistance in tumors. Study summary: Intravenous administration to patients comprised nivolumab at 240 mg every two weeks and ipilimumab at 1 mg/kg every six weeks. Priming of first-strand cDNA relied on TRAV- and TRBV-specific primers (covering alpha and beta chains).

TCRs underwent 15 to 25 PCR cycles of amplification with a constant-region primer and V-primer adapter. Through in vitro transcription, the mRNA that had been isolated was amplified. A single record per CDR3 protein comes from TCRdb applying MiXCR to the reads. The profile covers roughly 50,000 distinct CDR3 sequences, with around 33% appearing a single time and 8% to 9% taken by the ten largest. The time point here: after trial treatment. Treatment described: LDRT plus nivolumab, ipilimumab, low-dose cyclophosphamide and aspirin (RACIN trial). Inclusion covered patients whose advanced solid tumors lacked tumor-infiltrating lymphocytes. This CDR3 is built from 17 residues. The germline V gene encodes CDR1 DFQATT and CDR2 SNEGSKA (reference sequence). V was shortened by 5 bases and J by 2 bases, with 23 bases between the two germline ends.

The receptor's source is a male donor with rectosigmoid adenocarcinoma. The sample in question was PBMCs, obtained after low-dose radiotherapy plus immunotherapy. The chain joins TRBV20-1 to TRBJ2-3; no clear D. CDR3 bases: TGCAGTGCTCCACCCCCACTTGGGCTGTTCGTCACAGATACGCAGTATTTT. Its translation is CSAPPPLGLFVTDTQYF.